Presented here are 9 T cell receptor beta chains from one specimen sequenced in a study of blood T cell repertoires in COVID-19. Assay used: immunoSEQ multiplex PCR; TCRdb lists only in-frame clones, some missing. The profile shows approximately 300,000 clones, more than 75% of them singletons. The sample comprised PBMCs or T cells enriched from blood (not recorded which). These TCRs come from a man younger than 45 who had recovered from COVID-19.

The chain recombines TRBV7-2 with TRBJ1-3; no reliable D call. This CDR3 has 19 amino acids. V was clipped by 2 bases and J by 0 bases, with 20 bases between them. Germline lookup yields CDR1 SGHTA and CDR2 FQGNSA. CDR3 region: CASSLPRTAIPSSGNTIYF. The CDR3 DNA reads TGTGCCAGCAGCTTACCGAGAACCGCCATCCCGAGCTCTGGAAACACCATATATTTT.

The genes are TRBV27 and TRBJ1-2, with D perhaps TRBD1 (6 bases). The V gene lost 6 bases and the J gene lost 5 bases, with 16 bases spanning the gap. The CDR3 contains 14 residues. Germline lookup yields CDR1 MNHEY and CDR2 SMNVEV (reference sequence). The CDR3, as DNA: TGTGCCAGCAGCGGGGGGCGAGGGGCGTATGGCTACACCTTC. Protein: CASSGGRGAYGYTF.

The J gene is TRBJ2-1, the V gene TRBV5-8; tentatively, D is TRBD1 (6 bases). Germline V gene lookup returns CDR1 SGHTS and CDR2 YDEGEE. The CDR3 covers 15 residues. Trimming pared 0 bases from V and 9 bases from J, leaving 16 bases between. CDR3 amino acids: CASSLEGGTQGEQFF. The CDR3, as DNA: TGTGCCAGCAGCTTGGAAGGGGGTACTCAAGGTGAGCAGTTCTTC.

The chain employs TRBV2 and TRBJ1-1, with a possible D match to TRBD1 (5 bases). The CDR3 runs 15 residues. Looked up from germline, CDR1 is SNHLY and CDR2 is FYNNEI. The V end lost 4 bases, the J end lost 6 bases, and 18 bases lay between the germline ends. CDR3 sequence (DNA): TGTGCCAGCAGTGGGACGCTAAGGGGTATGTCTGAAGCTTTCTTT. Protein: CASSGTLRGMSEAFF.

This chain connects TRBV28 to TRBJ2-1, with 8 bases matching TRBD2. Germline V lookup: CDR1 MDHEN, CDR2 SYDVKM. The CDR3 has 15 amino acids. Unmatched junction bases numbered 12, after V lost 6 bases and J lost 8 bases. The CDR3 DNA is TGTGCCAGCAGGCGGCCGGGACTAGTTAGCCATGAGCAGTTCTTC. Amino acid sequence: CASRRPGLVSHEQFF.

CDR3 amino acids: CASSQNLAGRTDTQYF. CDR3 coding DNA: TGTGCCAGCAGCCAAAATCTAGCGGGACGCACAGATACGCAGTATTTT. The chain uses TRBV3-1 (or the pseudogene TRBV3-2) and TRBJ2-3; 9 bases map to TRBD2. Germline loops: CDR1 LGHDT, CDR2 YNNKEL (reference sequence). Germline trimming cut 2 bases from V and 1 base from J; bases unmatched to any gene: 4. CDR3 length: 16 residues.

The J gene is TRBJ1-2, the V gene TRBV30, with D hard to call. Between the trimmed V and J ends, which lost 2 bases and 8 bases, there was a span of 12 bases. CDR1 and CDR2 (germline): GTSNPN, SVGIG (reference sequence). This CDR3 spans 12 amino acids. The DNA for the CDR3 is TGTGCCTGGAGTTTCGTACTCTACGGCTACACCTTC. Its translation is CAWSFVLYGYTF.

The chain employs TRBV6-2 or TRBV6-3 and TRBJ1-1; D gene unclear. Germline V gene lookup returns CDR1 MNHEY and CDR2 SVGEGT. The CDR3 has 16 amino acids. Deletions cut 6 bases from V and 0 bases from J, with 17 bases between. The CDR3 is CASSHRPGRMNTEAFF. Written as DNA, the CDR3 is TGTGCCAGCAGCCACCGACCGGGGAGGATGAACACTGAAGCTTTCTTT.

This clone has only a few counts. This chain uses TRBV2 with TRBJ1-1; D may be TRBD1 (6 bases). The CDR3 loop spans 13 amino acids. V lost 8 bases and J 2 bases, leaving 12 bases between the germline ends. Germline V gene data show CDR1 as SNHLY and CDR2 as FYNNEI. The CDR3 sequence is CASLGAENTEAFF. The CDR3 DNA sequence: TGTGCCAGCCTGGGGGCGGAAAACACTGAAGCTTTCTTT.